The 26 T cell receptor beta chains in this list originate from one sample, sequenced in a study of blood T cell repertoires in COVID-19. Profiling relied on immunoSEQ multiplex PCR, and the TCRdb table lists in-frame clones only, not all of them. The sample contains around 110,000 clones, approximately 82% of which appear only once. Sequences were obtained from peripheral blood. Source of these receptors: a man aged 65-85 years with active or convalescent COVID-19.

The chain is built from TRBV10-3 and TRBJ2-1; 12 nucleotides match TRBD2. V lost 2 bases to trimming and J lost 3 bases; unmatched junction nucleotides: 8. This CDR3 comprises 18 residues. In germline, CDR1 is ENHRY, CDR2 SYGVKD. The CDR3 region is CAISETLAGGLGYNEQFF. Written as DNA, the CDR3 is TGTGCCATCAGTGAGACTCTAGCGGGAGGGCTTGGCTACAATGAGCAGTTCTTC.

V is TRBV20-1 and J is TRBJ1-6; D remains ambiguous. V was shortened by 3 bases and J by 7 bases, with 10 bases between the two germline ends. This CDR3 comprises 13 residues. CDR1 and CDR2 (germline): DFQATT, SNEGSKA (reference sequence). The CDR3 sequence is CSASSRINSPLHF. For the CDR3, the DNA is TGCAGTGCTAGTTCCAGGATCAATTCACCCCTCCACTTT.

Ten or more counts support this clone. The chain links TRBV6-5 to TRBJ2-7; perhaps TRBD1 as D (5 bases). Trimming removed 6 bases at V and 1 base at J, with 10 bases between. The CDR3 has 13 amino acids. Germline assignment: CDR1 MNHEY and CDR2 SVGAGI. CDR3: CASRPTGSYEQYF. The CDR3 coding sequence is TGTGCCAGCAGACCAACAGGATCCTACGAGCAGTACTTC.

V usage is TRBV5-6 and J usage is TRBJ1-4; D is possibly TRBD1 (6 bases). There are 13 residues in the CDR3. Germline values: CDR1 SGHDT, CDR2 YYEEEE. Trimming left V 10 bases short and J 11 bases short, with 21 bases between. DNA of the CDR3: TGTGCCGGGCAGGTGACAGGCACAAGTAAACTGTTTTTT. The encoded protein is CAGQVTGTSKLFF.

The chain combines TRBV7-3 with TRBJ1-6; 10 bases are shared with TRBD1. The CDR3 contains 14 residues. CDR1 is SGHTA, CDR2 FQGTGA, per germline. V lost 4 bases to trimming and J lost 9 bases; unmatched junction nucleotides: 3. The CDR3 loop reads CASSSGQGISPLHF. In nucleotides, the CDR3 is TGTGCCAGCAGCTCGGGACAGGGGATTTCACCCCTCCACTTT.

This chain joins TRBV5-6 and TRBJ2-2, with 8 nucleotides matching TRBD1. The V and J ends lost 2 bases and 9 bases, in that order; junction bases with no gene match: 9. CDR3 length equals 15 residues. The germline CDR1 and CDR2 sequences are SGHDT and YYEEEE. The CDR3 sequence: CASSFGVTGVRELFF. For the CDR3, the DNA is TGTGCCAGCAGCTTTGGCGTGACAGGGGTAAGGGAGCTGTTTTTT.

The chain joins TRBV7-2 to TRBJ2-4; TRBD2 matches 7 bases. Germline V gene lookup returns CDR1 SGHTA and CDR2 FQGNSA. The CDR3 runs to 14 residues. After removal of 0 bases from V and 6 bases from J, the junction contained 2 bases not matched to a gene. CDR3 residues: CASSLAREVNIQYF. CDR3 bases: TGTGCCAGCAGCTTAGCTCGGGAGGTAAACATTCAGTACTTC.

CDR3 in amino acids: CASSLTLQAGGYETQYF. The CDR3 bases are TGTGCCAGCAGTCTAACTCTTCAAGCGGGAGGATATGAGACCCAGTACTTC. The chain uses TRBV6-2 or TRBV6-3 and TRBJ2-5; the match to TRBD2 covers 9 bases. V shed 5 bases and J 5 bases; nucleotides not matched to a gene: 15. CDR1 is MNHEY and CDR2 is SVGEGT in the germline V gene. The CDR3 contains 17 residues.

The chain uses TRBV2 and TRBJ2-2; 8 positions agree with TRBD1. From germline, CDR1 is SNHLY and CDR2 FYNNEI. The ends lost 4 bases at V and 1 base at J; junction bases unmatched: 2. The CDR3 extends over 15 amino acids. The CDR3 reads CASSGQGRNTGELFF. In DNA form, the CDR3 reads TGTGCCAGCAGTGGACAGGGGAGGAACACCGGGGAGCTGTTTTTT.

The chain uses TRBV5-1 and TRBJ1-1, with 7 bases lining up with TRBD1. J was trimmed by 6 bases and V by 3 bases; bases with no gene match: 2. This CDR3 is 12 amino acids long. Looked up from germline, CDR1 is SGHRS and CDR2 is YFSETQ. CDR3: CASSSGTAEAFF. CDR3 bases: TGCGCCAGCAGCTCCGGGACAGCTGAAGCTTTCTTT.

The chain combines TRBV3-1 (or the pseudogene TRBV3-2) with TRBJ1-2; 9 nucleotides align to TRBD1. The CDR3 sequence is 13 residues long. The J segment lost 8 bases and the V segment lost 4 bases, leaving 5 bases of the junction unmatched. Germline CDR1 and CDR2: LGHDT and YNNKEL (reference sequence). The CDR3 is CASSLTGGGGYTF. The CDR3 region has the DNA TGTGCCAGCAGCCTGACAGGGGGAGGAGGCTACACCTTC.

V and J are TRBV5-1 and TRBJ2-1; no reliable D call. Trimming took 4 bases from V and 4 from J, leaving 3 bases between them. The germline gives CDR1 SGHRS, CDR2 YFSETQ. The CDR3 is made up of 11 amino acids. CDR3 sequence (DNA): TGCGCCAGCAGCGAGTACAATGAGCAGTTCTTC. Residues: CASSEYNEQFF. Together with reference TRBV5-1 and TRBJ2-1, the CDR3 gives the full variable domain: KAGVTQTPRYLIKTRGQQVTLSCSPISGHRSVSWYQQTPGQGLQFLFEYFSETQRNKGNFPGRFSGRQFSNSRSEMNVSTLELGDSALYLCASSEYNEQFFGPGTRLTVL.

This sequence joins TRBV7-2 and TRBJ1-1; 9 nucleotides align to TRBD1. The CDR3 has 14 residues. V was clipped by 5 bases and J by 10 bases; unmatched bases: 11. The germline gives CDR1 SGHTA, CDR2 FQGNSA. CDR3 coding DNA: TGTGCCAGCAGCCCGACACAGGGGGCGCGGTCAGCTTTCTTT. Residues: CASSPTQGARSAFF.

The chain carries TRBV4-2 and TRBJ1-1, with 9 bases identical to TRBD1. Losses at the gene ends were 1 base for V and 10 bases for J; bases not matched to a gene: 16. Germline CDR1 reads LGHNA; CDR2 reads YNFKEQ. The CDR3 runs 17 residues. As DNA, the CDR3 is TGTGCCAGCAGCCAAGTTGGGCCGGGACAGGGTGATGGGGGAGCTTTCTTT. Protein: CASSQVGPGQGDGGAFF.

The V call is TRBV19, the J call TRBJ1-4, with TRBD1 matching 7 bases. Trimming took 5 bases from V and 8 from J; bases not matched to a gene: 11. The CDR3 spans 15 residues. Germline values: CDR1 LNHDA, CDR2 SQIVND (reference sequence). In DNA, the CDR3 is TGTGCCAGTAGTGCCCGGACAGGCGGGGGGGAAAAACTGTTTTTT. Protein sequence: CASSARTGGGEKLFF.

This chain connects TRBV29-1 to TRBJ2-1, with TRBD2 identical over 7 bases. Trimming removed 6 bases from V and 4 bases from J; junction bases left unmatched: 9. Germline CDR1 and CDR2: SQVTM and ANQGSEA. The CDR3 sequence is 14 residues long. The CDR3 coding sequence is TGCAGCGTCGCAACTAGCGCCCGATACAATGAGCAGTTCTTC. Translating it yields CSVATSARYNEQFF.

The V and J genes are TRBV9 and TRBJ1-1; 10 bases fit TRBD1. V dropped 4 bases and J dropped 0; count of bases not matched to a gene: 6. The CDR3 loop spans 16 amino acids. Germline V CDR1 and CDR2: SGDLS, YYNGEE. The CDR3 spells CASSPGQGMVNTEAFF. DNA of the CDR3: TGTGCCAGCAGCCCGGGACAGGGGATGGTGAACACTGAAGCTTTCTTT.

The gene calls are TRBV5-1 and TRBJ2-3; TRBD1 matches 8 bases. The germline gives CDR1 SGHRS, CDR2 YFSETQ. V was pared by 2 bases and J by 2 bases, with 4 bases of the junction left unmatched. The CDR3 has 15 amino acids. Here the CDR3 DNA reads TGCGCCAGCAGCTTCCAGGGGGCCCCCACAGATACGCAGTATTTT. Translation: CASSFQGAPTDTQYF.

This sequence joins TRBV5-4 and TRBJ1-2, with D possibly TRBD1 on 5 matching bases. V lost 0 bases to trimming and J lost 0 bases, with 9 bases between them. Germline V CDR1 and CDR2: SGHNT, YYREEE (reference sequence). This CDR3 spans 15 amino acids. CDR3 bases: TGTGCCAGCAGCTTGGGACAGAGAGCTAACTATGGCTACACCTTC. Protein product: CASSLGQRANYGYTF.

The chain links TRBV7-9 to TRBJ1-6; 8 bases map to TRBD1. Per the germline V gene, CDR1 is SEHNR and CDR2 is FQNEAQ (reference sequence). Trimming cost V 4 bases and J 7 bases; bases outside gene matches: 3. The CDR3 contains 14 residues. CDR3 amino acids: CASSSTGDNSPLHF. The CDR3 DNA is TGTGCCAGCAGCTCGACAGGGGACAATTCACCCCTCCACTTT.

The V and J genes are TRBV15 and TRBJ1-2; 7 bases agree with TRBD1. The V gene's germline CDR1 is LNHNV and CDR2 YYDKDF (reference sequence). Trimming took 4 bases from V and 0 from J; bases not matched to a gene: 5. The CDR3 sequence is 15 residues long. The CDR3 region is CATSTGQATNYGYTF. The CDR3 DNA sequence: TGTGCCACCAGCACCGGACAGGCAACTAACTATGGCTACACCTTC. Drawing the rest from reference TRBV15 and TRBJ1-2, the complete variable domain is DAMVIQNPRYQVTQFGKPVTLSCSQTLNHNVMYWYQQKSSQAPKLLFHYYDKDFNNEADTPDNFQSRRPNTSFCFLDIRSPGLGDTAMYLCATSTGQATNYGYTFGSGTRLTVV.

The rearrangement uses TRBV13 and TRBJ2-7, with D perhaps matching TRBD1 (5 bases). CDR3 length equals 12 residues. CDR1 PRHDT and CDR2 FYEKMQ come from the germline V gene (reference sequence). Trimming took off 8 bases at V and 5 bases at J, with 13 bases between the two ends. The CDR3, as DNA: TGTGCCAGCGGACACGCACGGGACGAGCAGTACTTC. It specifies CASGHARDEQYF. The variable domain in full, completed from reference TRBV13 and TRBJ2-7, reads AAGVIQSPRHLIKEKRETATLKCYPIPRHDTVYWYQQGPGQDPQFLISFYEKMQSDKGSIPDRFSAQQFSDYHSELNMSSLELGDSALYFCASGHARDEQYFGPGTRLTVT.

This chain connects TRBV18 to TRBJ1-1; D might be TRBD1 (6 bases). CDR1 is KGHSH and CDR2 is LQKENI in the germline V gene. V was trimmed by 3 bases and J by 5 bases, leaving 10 bases between them. The CDR3 is 13 amino acids. The CDR3 nucleotides read TGTGCCAGCTCACCTCACAGGGATACTGAAGCTTTCTTT. This gives the protein CASSPHRDTEAFF.

The chain has TRBV14 and TRBJ2-7, with TRBD2 matching over 10 bases. The CDR3 spans 16 residues. V shed 1 base and J 3 bases; nucleotides not matched to a gene: 6. Germline V gives CDR1 SGHDN, CDR2 FVKESK. This chain's CDR3 is CASSQGWTSGNYEQYF. In nucleotides, the CDR3 is TGTGCCAGCAGCCAAGGATGGACTAGCGGCAACTACGAGCAGTACTTC. Drawing the rest from reference TRBV14 and TRBJ2-7, the complete variable domain is EAGVTQFPSHSVIEKGQTVTLRCDPISGHDNLYWYRRVMGKEIKFLLHFVKESKQDESGMPNNRFLAERTGGTYSTLKVQPAELEDSGVYFCASSQGWTSGNYEQYFGPGTRLTVT.

This clone was seen more than once but under ten times. The V and J genes are TRBV10-3 and TRBJ2-7, with D possibly being TRBD2 (7 bases). Trimming removed 1 base at V and 5 bases at J, with 27 bases between. Germline lookup yields CDR1 ENHRY and CDR2 SYGVKD. This CDR3 is 19 amino acids long. The CDR3 spells CAISEFSDRTERDVNEQYF. The CDR3 DNA is TGTGCCATCAGTGAGTTTTCCGACAGGACGGAGCGGGACGTAAACGAGCAGTACTTC.

The chain has TRBV27 and TRBJ1-5; 9 bases are a match to TRBD1. The V gene's germline CDR1 is MNHEY and CDR2 SMNVEV (reference sequence). With 6 bases clipped from V and 1 base from J, the junction kept 4 bases outside the gene matches. CDR3 length: 15 amino acids. CDR3 nucleotide sequence: TGTGCCAGCAGCATGGACAGGGGAAGCAATCAGCCCCAGCATTTT. Amino acids: CASSMDRGSNQPQHF.